Below, one TCR beta chain is given with its context. What it recognizes is unknown. Specified treatment: 10-day PBMC culture with coronavirus spike peptide pools or control peptides (ViraFEST assay). Trimming removed 3 bases from V and 0 bases from J, with 5 bases in between. CDR1 SEHNR and CDR2 FQNEAQ come from the germline V gene (reference sequence). The CDR3 runs 13 residues. The data derive from a study of vaccination and CD4 T cells after COVID-19. Findings and caveats of the study: Median SARS-CoV-2-reactive clonotype numbers went from 21 to 38; this increase was not significant.

Oncomine TCR Beta short-read sequencing was applied to DNA from cultured CD4+ T cells. TCRdb reprocessed the PCR reads with MiXCR, giving one entry per CDR3 protein. The data hold approximately 5,000 distinct CDR3 sequences, with 25% observed a single time. This TCR was sampled from a human donor who had recovered from COVID-19. The chain has TRBV7-9 and TRBJ1-1, with D unclear. Material: CD4+ T cells from blood, cultured in vitro, obtained after SARS-CoV-2 vaccination. This chain's CDR3 is CASSFPVNTEAFF. In DNA, the CDR3 is TGTGCCAGCAGCTTCCCGGTGAACACTGAAGCTTTCTTT.